A few counts support the clone carrying this T cell receptor (beta chain). One entry per CDR3 protein results from TCRdb running MiXCR on the RT-PCR reads. The sample gives approximately 720,000 distinct CDR3 sequences, about 14% of which show up once; 3.6% is in the top ten. The CDR3 is 14 amino acids. Trimming pared 5 bases from V and 8 bases from J, leaving 16 bases between. The germline V gene has CDR1 SGHAT and CDR2 FQNNGV. The chain combines TRBV11-2 with TRBJ2-1; a possible D gene is TRBD2 (6 bases). The source of this sequence is a female donor in good health, serving as a healthy control. Sequencing was performed on memory CD4+ T cells from blood. The CDR3 nucleotides read TGTGCCAGCAGCCGCACACGACTAGTCGATGAGCAGTTCTTC. As protein: CASSRTRLVDEQFF.